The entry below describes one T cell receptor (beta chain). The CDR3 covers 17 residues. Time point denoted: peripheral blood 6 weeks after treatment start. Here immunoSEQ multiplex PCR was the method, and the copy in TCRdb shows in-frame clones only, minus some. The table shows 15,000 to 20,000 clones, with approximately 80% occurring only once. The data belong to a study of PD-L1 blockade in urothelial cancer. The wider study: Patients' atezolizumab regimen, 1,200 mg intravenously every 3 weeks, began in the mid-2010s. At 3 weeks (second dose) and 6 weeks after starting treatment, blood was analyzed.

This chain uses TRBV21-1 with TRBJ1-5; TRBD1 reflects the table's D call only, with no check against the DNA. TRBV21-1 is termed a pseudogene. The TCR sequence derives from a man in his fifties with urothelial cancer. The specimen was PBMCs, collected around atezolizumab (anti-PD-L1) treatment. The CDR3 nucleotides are TGTGCCAGCAGGACAGGGGGCGAAGGGGAAAGCAATCAGCCCCAGCATTTT. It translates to CASRTGGEGESNQPQHF.